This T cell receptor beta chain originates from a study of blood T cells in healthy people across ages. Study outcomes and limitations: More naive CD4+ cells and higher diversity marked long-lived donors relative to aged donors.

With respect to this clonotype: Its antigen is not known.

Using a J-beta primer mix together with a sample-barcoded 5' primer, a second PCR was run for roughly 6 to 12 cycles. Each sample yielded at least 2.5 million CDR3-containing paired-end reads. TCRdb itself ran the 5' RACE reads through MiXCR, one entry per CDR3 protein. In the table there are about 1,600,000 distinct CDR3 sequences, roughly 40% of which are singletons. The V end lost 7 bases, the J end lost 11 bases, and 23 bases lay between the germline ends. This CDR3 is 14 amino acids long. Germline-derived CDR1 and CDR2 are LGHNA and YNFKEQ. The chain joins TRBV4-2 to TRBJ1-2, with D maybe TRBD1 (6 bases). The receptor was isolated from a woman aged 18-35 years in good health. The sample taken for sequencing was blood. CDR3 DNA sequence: TGTGCCAGCACCGTCACTGTAGGGGGTCGTGGGTACACCTTC. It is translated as CASTVTVGGRGYTF.